The clone carrying this T cell receptor (beta chain) was seen many times. TCRdb re-clonotyped the PCR reads via MiXCR. The sample shows about 24,000 clones, 22% of them seen only once. These data are taken from a study of metastatic and nonmetastatic thyroid tumors. The CDR3 spans 14 residues. Per the germline V gene, CDR1 is SEHNR and CDR2 is FQNEAQ (reference sequence). V was trimmed by 7 bases and J by 1 base, leaving 12 bases between them. No patient had received any treatment before thyroid surgery. This receptor was identified in a female donor with papillary thyroid cancer or a benign thyroid nodule (not recorded which). Some clones in this sample may be carry-over from other donors' samples. Sequences were obtained from blood. The chain is built from TRBV7-9 and TRBJ2-3; TRBD2 might be the D (7 bases). The CDR3 DNA reads TGTGCCAGCACGCGGGGGCCCCGCACAGATACGCAGTATTTT. Amino acids: CASTRGPRTDTQYF.